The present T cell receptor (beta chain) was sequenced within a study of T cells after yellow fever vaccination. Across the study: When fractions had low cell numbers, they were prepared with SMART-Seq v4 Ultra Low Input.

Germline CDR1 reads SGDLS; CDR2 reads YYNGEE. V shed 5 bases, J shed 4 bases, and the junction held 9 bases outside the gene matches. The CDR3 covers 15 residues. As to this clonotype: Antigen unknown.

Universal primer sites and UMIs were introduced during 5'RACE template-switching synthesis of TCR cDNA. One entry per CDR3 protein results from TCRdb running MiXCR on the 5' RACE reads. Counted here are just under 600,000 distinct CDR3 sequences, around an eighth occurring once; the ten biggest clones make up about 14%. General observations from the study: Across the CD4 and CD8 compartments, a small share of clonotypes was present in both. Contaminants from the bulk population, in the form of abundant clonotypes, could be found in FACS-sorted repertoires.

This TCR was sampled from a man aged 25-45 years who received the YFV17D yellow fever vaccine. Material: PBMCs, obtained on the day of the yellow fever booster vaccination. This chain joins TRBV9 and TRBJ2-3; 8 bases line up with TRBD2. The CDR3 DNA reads TGTGCCAGCAGGCCCGGGACTAGTATACCAGATACGCAGTATTTT. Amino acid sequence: CASRPGTSIPDTQYF.